The following is a TCR beta chain sequence with its context. Per germline, CDR1 GTSNPN and CDR2 SVGIG (reference sequence). The CDR3 has 12 amino acids. Trimming stripped 7 bases from V and 6 bases from J, with 15 bases between. Reverse transcription of about 0.45 to 1 ug RNA was performed with random hexamers. Amplification of the TCR beta CDR3 was carried out by immunoSEQ multiplex PCR, which spanned a total of 54 Vbeta and 13 Jbeta segments. Via MiXCR, TCRdb re-called the immunoSEQ multiplex PCR reads, giving one row per CDR3 protein. The table lists some 200,000 distinct CDR3 sequences, about 94% of them singletons. This entry is derived from a study of CD8 T cells in Susac syndrome. Controls matched for sex and age were healthy donors. In contrast to the negatively isolated CD8+ and CD4+ T cells, TEMRA cells were FACS-enriched.

This receptor was taken from a human donor in good health. This sequence joins TRBV30 and TRBJ1-2, with D unclear. Sequencing was performed on CD4+ T cells from PBMCs. This chain's CDR3 is CAFSAGFHGYTF. CDR3 in DNA: TGTGCCTTTTCAGCAGGATTCCATGGCTACACCTTC.